This note documents a single TCR beta chain sequence. Naive CD8 isolation took CD45RO-negative cells positively selected for CCR7 and excluded terminally differentiated effector memory CD45RA+ cells. Nashville, Tennessee was home to all donors, each a Caucasian adult. The entry originates in a study of shared clonotypes between healthy human individuals. The CDR3 has 16 residues. Deletions cut 4 bases from V and 3 bases from J, with 19 bases between. Germline lookup yields CDR1 SGHDT and CDR2 YYEEEE. Repertoires were generated with immunoSEQ multiplex PCR, while TCRdb's copy carries only in-frame clones and drops some. The sample has some 2.1 million clones; 90% to 95% are singletons.

This clonotype was sampled from a man between 18 and 35 years old in good health. Some clones in this sample may be carry-over from other donors' samples. The V gene is TRBV5-6, the J gene TRBJ1-1, with a tentative D call TRBD1 (6 bases). The sequenced sample consisted of naive CD8+ T cells from PBMCs. CDR3 sequence reads: CASSGAYDRRDTEAFF. For the CDR3, the DNA is TGTGCCAGCAGCGGGGCCTACGACAGGAGAGACACTGAAGCTTTCTTT. Using reference TRBV5-6 and TRBJ1-1 for the parts outside the CDR3, the full variable domain is DAGVTQSPTHLIKTRGQQVTLRCSPKSGHDTVSWYQQALGQGPQFIFQYYEEEERQRGNFPDRFSGHQFPNYSSELNVNALLLGDSALYLCASSGAYDRRDTEAFFGQGTRLTVV.